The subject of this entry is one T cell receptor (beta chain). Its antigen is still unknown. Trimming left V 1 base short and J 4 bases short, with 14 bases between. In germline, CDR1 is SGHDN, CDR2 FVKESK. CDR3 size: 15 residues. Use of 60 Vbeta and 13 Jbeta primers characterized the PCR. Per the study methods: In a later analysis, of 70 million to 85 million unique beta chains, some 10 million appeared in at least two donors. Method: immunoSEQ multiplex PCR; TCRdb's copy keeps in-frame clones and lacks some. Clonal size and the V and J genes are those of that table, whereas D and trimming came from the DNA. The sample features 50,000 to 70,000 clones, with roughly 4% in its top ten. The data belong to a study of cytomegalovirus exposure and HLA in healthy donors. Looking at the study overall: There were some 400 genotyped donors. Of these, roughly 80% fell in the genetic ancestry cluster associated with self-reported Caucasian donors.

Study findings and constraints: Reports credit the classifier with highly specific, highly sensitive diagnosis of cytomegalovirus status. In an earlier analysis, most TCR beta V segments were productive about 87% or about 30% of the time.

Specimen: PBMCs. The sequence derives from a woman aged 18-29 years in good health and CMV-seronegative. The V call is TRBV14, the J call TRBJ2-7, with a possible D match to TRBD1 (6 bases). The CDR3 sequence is CASSQGSGTLYEQYF. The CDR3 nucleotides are TGTGCCAGCAGCCAAGGATCCGGGACACTATACGAGCAGTACTTC.